The 31 T cell receptor beta chains below all came from one sample that was sequenced in a study of molecular identifiers for immune sequencing clone quantification. TCRdb re-analysed the PCR reads in MiXCR, keeping a single row per CDR3 protein. The sample records about 640,000 distinct CDR3 sequences, just under 20% being singletons. The specimen sequenced was naive CD8+ T cells from blood, with Jurkat cell RNA spiked in. The subset denotes: FACS-sorted CD8+CD4-CCR7+CD45RA+ naive T cells. These receptors all come from a human donor in good health. Some libraries in this study had Jurkat cell RNA spiked in.

This clonotype was counted only a few times. CDR3 loop: CASSLSGVGGLVYEQYF. The CDR3 bases are TGTGCCAGCAGCTTATCGGGGGTAGGAGGTCTGGTCTACGAGCAGTACTTC. The V call is TRBV13, the J call TRBJ2-7, with D maybe TRBD2 (6 bases). With 2 bases removed from V and 3 bases from J, the gap between germline ends came to 20 bases. CDR3 length: 17 residues. Germline V CDR1 and CDR2: PRHDT, FYEKMQ (reference sequence).

This clonotype was counted ten times or more. J is TRBJ1-2 and V is TRBV6-1; D is ambiguous. V was pared by 10 bases and J by 0 bases, with 18 bases between. From germline, CDR1 is MNHNS and CDR2 SASEGT. The CDR3 runs to 15 residues. CDR3 loop: CAITTLFDANYGYTF. Written as DNA, the CDR3 is TGTGCCATAACAACTCTATTCGACGCTAACTATGGCTACACCTTC.

This clonotype showed up many times. The genes are TRBV29-1 and TRBJ1-1; tentative D call: TRBD1 (5 bases). Germline values: CDR1 SQVTM, CDR2 ANQGSEA. V lost 3 bases to trimming and J lost 6 bases, with 14 bases between them. The CDR3 is 13 residues long. CDR3 sequence reads: CSVEGEIFAEAFF. DNA for the CDR3: TGCAGCGTTGAGGGGGAGATTTTCGCTGAAGCTTTCTTT.

This clonotype was detected many times. J is TRBJ2-5 and V is TRBV30; D is perhaps TRBD2 (5 bases). The germline V gene has CDR1 GTSNPN and CDR2 SVGIG (reference sequence). V was trimmed by 1 base and J by 5 bases, leaving 17 bases between them. This CDR3 is 15 amino acids long. The CDR3 sequence is CAWSDPRTPHETQYF. CDR3 sequence (DNA): TGTGCCTGGAGTGACCCCCGGACTCCGCATGAGACCCAGTACTTC.

This clonotype was detected many times. The CDR3 protein is CASSRRTGGVDEQYF. The DNA of the CDR3 is TGTGCCAGCAGCCGTAGGACAGGGGGCGTCGACGAGCAGTACTTC. The chain links TRBV3-1 to TRBJ2-7, with 11 nucleotides matching TRBD1. V shed 4 bases and J 5 bases; nucleotides not matched to a gene: 7. CDR1 and CDR2 (germline): LGHDT, YNNKEL (reference sequence). The CDR3 runs 15 residues.

This clonotype was recorded at least ten times. The chain is built from TRBV11-2 and TRBJ2-7, with D maybe TRBD1 (5 bases). The germline CDR1 and CDR2 sequences are SGHAT and FQNNGV. This CDR3 comprises 15 residues. V was cut by 5 bases and J by 2 bases, with 16 bases left in between. The CDR3 nucleotides read TGTGCCAGCAGCCCCTACAGGACCCTCACCTACGAGCAGTACTTC. Translation: CASSPYRTLTYEQYF.

This clonotype was picked up many times. The V call is TRBV12-5, the J call TRBJ1-1; the D gene is possibly TRBD1 (6 bases). The CDR3 runs 13 residues. The ends were cut back, 2 bases at V and 6 bases at J, with 10 bases in the middle. From germline, CDR1 is LGHNT and CDR2 FRNRAP. The CDR3 is CASGLIGGAEAFF. CDR3 bases: TGTGCTAGTGGTTTGATAGGGGGGGCTGAAGCTTTCTTT.

This clonotype has at least ten counts. The chain recombines TRBV24-1 with TRBJ1-5; TRBD1 matches 11 bases. Germline V lookup: CDR1 KGHDR, CDR2 SFDVKD. The CDR3 has 15 amino acids. The V segment lost 4 bases and the J segment 6 bases; nucleotides outside the gene matches: 4. The CDR3 is CATSERGTGGQPQHF. CDR3 nucleotide sequence: TGTGCCACCAGTGAGCGCGGGACAGGGGGTCAGCCCCAGCATTTT.

This clonotype has only a few counts. The chain couples TRBV6-2 or TRBV6-3 to TRBJ2-5, with 9 nucleotides matching TRBD1. Looked up from germline, CDR1 is MNHEY and CDR2 is SVGEGT. Unmatched junction bases numbered 6, after V lost 0 bases and J lost 1 base. CDR3 size: 17 residues. This chain's CDR3 is CASSYSTTGGLQETQYF. CDR3 bases: TGTGCCAGCAGTTACTCGACGACAGGGGGACTCCAAGAGACCCAGTACTTC.

The CDR3 region is CASSVEAGSSYNSPLHF. The CDR3 DNA sequence: TGTGCCAGCAGCGTAGAGGCTGGAAGCTCCTATAATTCACCCCTCCACTTT. J is TRBJ1-6 and V is TRBV9; D unresolved. Between the trimmed V and J ends, which lost 0 bases and 0 bases, there was a span of 10 bases. CDR1 SGDLS and CDR2 YYNGEE come from the germline V gene. CDR3 length: 17 residues.

This clonotype has a count of ten or more. The chain couples TRBV7-9 to TRBJ2-7, with D perhaps given as TRBD1 or TRBD2 (7 bases each). Trimming took 4 bases from V and 6 from J, leaving 22 bases between them. Germline V CDR1 and CDR2: SEHNR, FQNEAQ (reference sequence). The CDR3 covers 16 residues. The CDR3 DNA sequence: TGTGCCAGCAGCTCAGGGGGGGGGGCCTTACTCTTCGAGCAGTACTTC. It yields the protein CASSSGGGALLFEQYF. Full variable domain (missing parts from reference TRBV7-9 and TRBJ2-7): DTGVSQNPRHKITKRGQNVTFRCDPISEHNRLYWYRQTLGQGPEFLTYFQNEAQLEKSRLLSDRFSAERPKGSFSTLEIQRTEQGDSAMYLCASSSGGGALLFEQYFGPGTRLTVT.

This clonotype was picked up many times. The CDR3 loop is CASSPGGTEAFF. In DNA, the CDR3 is TGTGCCAGCAGCCCAGGGGGCACTGAAGCTTTCTTT. V usage is TRBV7-9 and J usage is TRBJ1-1; 7 bases agree with TRBD1. The V gene's germline CDR1 is SEHNR and CDR2 FQNEAQ (reference sequence). The CDR3 loop spans 12 amino acids. V lost 5 bases and J lost 4; bases outside the gene matches: 1.

This clonotype has a count of ten or more. The chain uses TRBV2 and TRBJ1-1, with D unclear. The CDR3 consists of 13 residues. Germline V gene data show CDR1 as SNHLY and CDR2 as FYNNEI. Between the trimmed V and J ends, which lost 1 base and 10 bases, there was a span of 13 bases. The CDR3 nucleotides are TGTGCCAGCAGTGAAGGGGGTTATTCCAGAGCTTTCTTT. This translates into CASSEGGYSRAFF.

A remark on this clonotype: Germline is not matched at one junction end, which may reflect a read error. This rearrangement joins TRBV5-6 to TRBJ2-7; 13 bases are a match to TRBD2. The CDR3 runs to 17 residues. The germline CDR1 and CDR2 sequences are SGHDT and YYEEEE. CDR3 protein: CASSLWTSGGLAYGQYF. In DNA form, the CDR3 reads TGTGCCAGCAGCTTGTGGACTAGCGGGGGACTGGCTTACGGGCAGTACTTC.

The chain couples TRBV30 to TRBJ1-4; unclear D gene. The germline V and J ends were trimmed by 3 bases and 8 bases, with 10 bases remaining between them. The V gene's germline CDR1 is GTSNPN and CDR2 SVGIG (reference sequence). CDR3 size: 12 residues. In DNA, the CDR3 is TGTGCCTGGAGCGAACTAGGGGAAAAACTGTTTTTT. It encodes CAWSELGEKLFF. Drawing the rest from reference TRBV30 and TRBJ1-4, the complete variable domain is SQTIHQWPATLVQPVGSPLSLECTVEGTSNPNLYWYRQAAGRGLQLLFYSVGIGQISSEVPQNLSASRPQDRQFILSSKKLLLSDSGFYLCAWSELGEKLFFGSGTQLSVL.

On this clonotype itself: Germline and junction disagree at one end, which may indicate a read error. This chain joins TRBV4-3 and TRBJ2-1; maybe TRBD2 (6 bases). The CDR3 extends over 14 amino acids. Germline CDR1 is LGHNA and CDR2 is YSLEER. Here the CDR3 reads CAGSQETSYNEQFF. The CDR3 DNA follows: TGCGCCGGCAGCCAAGAGACTAGTTACAATGAGCAGTTCTTC.

This clonotype was found many times. In DNA form, the CDR3 reads TGTGCCAGCAGCTGGGACTCCTACGAGCAGTACTTC. Its protein is CASSWDSYEQYF. V is TRBV7-9 and J is TRBJ2-7; no definite D call. The CDR3 has 12 amino acids. With 4 bases removed from V and 0 bases from J, the gap between germline ends came to 4 bases. CDR1 is SEHNR, CDR2 FQNEAQ, per germline (reference sequence).

Worth noting for this clonotype: A much larger clone is a single base away; this may be a read error. This sequence joins TRBV28 and TRBJ2-7, with D possibly matching TRBD1 (7 bases). Looked up from germline, CDR1 is MDHEN and CDR2 is SYDVKM. The CDR3 totals 13 residues. CDR3 in DNA: TGTGCCACCCTGAGACAGGGAGGTTACGGGCAGTACTTC. This gives the protein CATLRQGGYGQYF.

This clonotype was observed many times. The V gene is TRBV27, the J gene TRBJ2-6; maybe TRBD1 (6 bases). Trimming shortened V by 5 bases and J by 4 bases, and 24 bases separated the two germline ends. The CDR3 consists of 19 residues. The germline V gene encodes CDR1 MNHEY and CDR2 SMNVEV (reference sequence). Written as DNA, the CDR3 is TGTGCCAGCAGTCCCACTGAGGTCAGGGGAGTGGGGGGGGCCAACGTCCTGACTTTC. Amino acids: CASSPTEVRGVGGANVLTF.

This clonotype came up a few times. This chain joins TRBV14 and TRBJ1-3; D remains unclear. V was trimmed by 4 bases and J by 1 base, leaving 8 bases between them. This CDR3 is 14 amino acids long. Germline assignment: CDR1 SGHDN and CDR2 FVKESK. The CDR3 here is CASSPTISGNTIYF. The CDR3, as DNA: TGTGCCAGCAGCCCCACTATATCTGGAAACACCATATATTTT.

The rearrangement uses TRBV28 and TRBJ2-7; D is perhaps TRBD2 (5 bases). The CDR3 consists of 16 residues. V lost 2 bases and J 0 bases, leaving 14 bases between the germline ends. In germline, CDR1 is MDHEN, CDR2 SYDVKM. CDR3 sequence reads: CASSLRTLGSSYEQYF. CDR3 coding DNA: TGTGCCAGCAGTTTACGAACGCTTGGGAGCTCCTACGAGCAGTACTTC.

Many counts were recorded for this clonotype. The J gene is TRBJ2-2, the V gene TRBV29-1; TRBD2 matches 11 bases. The CDR3 contains 20 residues. J gave up 3 bases and V 2 bases, and 17 bases lay outside the gene matches. From germline, CDR1 is SQVTM and CDR2 ANQGSEA. CDR3: CSVELDIETSGILDTGELFF. CDR3 nucleotide sequence: TGCAGCGTTGAACTCGATATTGAGACTAGCGGGATCTTGGACACCGGGGAGCTGTTTTTT.

Concerning this clonotype itself: The germline gene is not matched at one end of the junction; a read error may be the cause. The chain joins TRBV19 to TRBJ2-7, with D possibly TRBD1 on 6 matching bases. CDR3 length equals 17 residues. The germline CDR1 and CDR2 sequences are LNHDA and SQIVND (reference sequence). In nucleotides, the CDR3 is TGTGCCAGAAGTATAGGAAGTAGGGGGACCCTTTCCTACGAGCAGTACTTC. Amino acids: CARSIGSRGTLSYEQYF.

Many counts were recorded for this clonotype. An end of the junction does not agree with germline; a read error may underlie this. J is TRBJ2-7 and V is TRBV20-1, with 7 nucleotides matching TRBD1. The CDR3 extends over 12 amino acids. The germline CDR1 and CDR2 sequences are DFQATT and SNEGSKA (reference sequence). The CDR3 spells CSASPTIGTELF. CDR3 coding DNA: TGCAGTGCTAGTCCAACCATCGGGACAGAGCTTTTT.

At least ten counts were recorded for this clonotype. The V gene is TRBV3-1, the J gene TRBJ2-5, with 9 bases fitting TRBD2. J lost 3 bases, V lost 4 bases, and 3 bases had no gene match. Per the germline V gene, CDR1 is LGHDT and CDR2 is YNNKEL (reference sequence). The length of the CDR3 is 14 residues. CDR3 region: CASSPIAGEETQYF. The CDR3 nucleotides read TGTGCCAGCAGCCCTATAGCGGGAGAAGAGACCCAGTACTTC.

This clonotype came up many times. The rearrangement links TRBV6-2 or TRBV6-3 to TRBJ1-1, with 9 bases identical to TRBD1. This CDR3 has 13 residues. Trimming removed 7 bases from V and 4 bases from J; junction bases left unmatched: 4. Germline lookup yields CDR1 MNHEY and CDR2 SVGEGT. CDR3 in DNA: TGTGCCAGCACCGGACAGGGGACCACTGAAGCTTTCTTT. Its protein product is CASTGQGTTEAFF.

This clonotype was observed a few times. The genes are TRBV19 and TRBJ1-6, with D unresolved. Trimming took 6 bases from V and 13 from J, leaving 16 bases between them. The CDR3 has 13 residues. The germline V gene encodes CDR1 LNHDA and CDR2 SQIVND (reference sequence). The CDR3 DNA is TGTGCCAGTAGCCCCGTGGAAGGAAGGCCCCTCCACTTT. Residues: CASSPVEGRPLHF.

This clonotype was observed many times. The rearrangement joins TRBV7-9 to TRBJ1-5; no clear D. The CDR3 has 14 residues. The germline V gene has CDR1 SEHNR and CDR2 FQNEAQ (reference sequence). The ends were cut back, 5 bases at V and 4 bases at J, with 12 bases in the middle. The CDR3 DNA reads as TGTGCCAGCAGCCCCGGGCAAAAGAATCAGCCCCAGCATTTT. This sequence encodes CASSPGQKNQPQHF.

This clonotype was recorded at least ten times. The chain couples TRBV7-9 to TRBJ2-7; 9 bases fit TRBD1. The ends lost 6 bases at V and 6 bases at J; junction bases unmatched: 9. This CDR3 comprises 14 residues. CDR1 is SEHNR and CDR2 is FQNEAQ in the germline V gene (reference sequence). The CDR3, as DNA: TGTGCCAGCAGTTCCCGGGACAGGGTAGTCGAGCAGTACTTC. This translates into CASSSRDRVVEQYF.

The chain carries TRBV2 and TRBJ2-7; D remains unclear. Germline V CDR1 and CDR2: SNHLY, FYNNEI. The CDR3 has 14 residues. V was shortened by 2 bases and J by 1 base, with 9 bases between the two germline ends. The CDR3, as DNA: TGTGCCAGCAGTGAATCGGCGGAATCCTACGAGCAGTACTTC. Its protein is CASSESAESYEQYF.

About this clonotype itself: Relative to the germline gene, one junction end is altered; a read error may explain this. The chain uses TRBV4-3 and TRBJ1-3; D is unclear. The germline V gene has CDR1 LGHNA and CDR2 YSLEER. This CDR3 is built from 16 residues. CDR3 nucleotides: TGCGCCAGCAGCCAAGACGGGCAGATCTCTGGAAGCACCATATATTTT. It codes for CASSQDGQISGSTIYF.